This T cell receptor beta chain was recovered during a study of cytomegalovirus exposure and HLA in healthy donors. Concerning this clone: Antigen unknown.

Study-level points and caveats: The CMV antigen specificity of three CMV-associated chains was confirmed through in vitro analysis.

The CDR3 loop spans 12 amino acids. The V and J ends lost 3 bases and 10 bases respectively, with 9 bases between them. In germline, CDR1 is ENHRY, CDR2 SYGVKD. Vbeta (60) and Jbeta (13) primers were used in the PCR. This table comes from immunoSEQ multiplex PCR, and its TCRdb copy is limited to in-frame clones, with some not included. Of 150,000 to 200,000 clones detected, roughly 70% appear once; the ten largest clones hold 7% to 7.5%. The sample comprised PBMCs. The receptor was isolated from a man aged 35-49 years in good health and CMV-seropositive. The chain combines TRBV10-3 with TRBJ1-4, with D unresolved. The CDR3 loop is CAISDYEGKLFF. The CDR3 DNA sequence: TGTGCCATCAGTGACTATGAGGGAAAACTGTTTTTT.